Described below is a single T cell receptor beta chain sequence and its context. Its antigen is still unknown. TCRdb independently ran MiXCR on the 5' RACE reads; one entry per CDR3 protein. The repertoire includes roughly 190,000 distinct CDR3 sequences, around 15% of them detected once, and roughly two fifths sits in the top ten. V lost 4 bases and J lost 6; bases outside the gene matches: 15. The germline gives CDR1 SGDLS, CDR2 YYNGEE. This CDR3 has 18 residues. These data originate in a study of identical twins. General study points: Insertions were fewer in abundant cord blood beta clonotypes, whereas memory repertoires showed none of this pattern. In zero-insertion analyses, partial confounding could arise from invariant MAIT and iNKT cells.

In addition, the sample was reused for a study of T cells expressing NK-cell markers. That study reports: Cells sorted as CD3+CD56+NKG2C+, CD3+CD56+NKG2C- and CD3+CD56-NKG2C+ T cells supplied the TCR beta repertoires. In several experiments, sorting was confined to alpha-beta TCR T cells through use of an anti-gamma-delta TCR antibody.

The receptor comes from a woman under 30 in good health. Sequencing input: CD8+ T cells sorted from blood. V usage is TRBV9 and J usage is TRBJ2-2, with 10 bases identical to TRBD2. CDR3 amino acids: CASSSMWGTSVSAGELFF. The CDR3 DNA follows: TGTGCCAGCAGCTCCATGTGGGGGACTAGCGTATCTGCCGGGGAGCTGTTTTTT.